This T cell receptor beta chain was recovered during a study of identifying expanded T cells in peripheral blood. Points from the study as a whole: Clone count variance between approximately two-week samples rose with total template count. Over approximately two and four weeks, about 15 and 19 clones changed, versus approximately 1.1 between replicates.

During the collection period, no donor immune events like infections were recorded. This table comes from immunoSEQ multiplex PCR, and its TCRdb copy is limited to in-frame clones, with some not included. The sample shows fewer than 65,000 clones, about 89% of them seen only once. On this clone itself: What it binds is unknown.

The CDR3 extends over 16 amino acids. CDR1 MNHEY and CDR2 SMNVEV come from the germline V gene (reference sequence). Deletions cut 5 bases from V and 2 bases from J, with 19 bases between. This TCR came from a person aged 18 to 75 in good health. Sample: blood. The J gene is TRBJ2-7, the V gene TRBV27, with a possible D match to TRBD1 (5 bases). The CDR3 DNA reads as TGTGCCAGCAGTCTGAATGGCGGAGACAGTCCCTACGAGCAGTACTTC. This translates into CASSLNGGDSPYEQYF.